Below, one T cell receptor (beta chain) is given with its context. Its antigen is not known. For each subset, genomic DNA was distributed in equal portions over several immunoSEQ plates. TCRdb's copy holds only in-frame clones and misses some; the assay was immunoSEQ multiplex PCR. The repertoire consists of fewer than 850,000 clones, with about 96% occurring once and the leading ten covering under 0.25%. CD45RO negativity and positive selection for CCR7 defined naive CD8 cells, a population that excluded terminally differentiated effector memory CD45RA+ cells. This sample stems from a study of shared clonotypes between healthy human individuals. Study-wide context: The people who gave samples were a couple of women and a few men aged 18 to 49. Study results and caveats: The four-donor shared clonotypes exceeded non-shared clonotypes in generation probability, with non-shared ones scoring lower.

This clonotype originated in a man between 25 and 39 years old in good health. The specimen sequenced was naive CD8+ T cells sorted from blood.

CDR3 sequence (DNA): TGTGCCAGCAGCGTCGGTTTGCAGGATTCCTACGAGCAGTACTTC. Protein: CASSVGLQDSYEQYF. The chain links TRBV9 to TRBJ2-7; no definite D call. CDR1 is SGDLS, CDR2 YYNGEE, per germline. This CDR3 region has 15 residues. Deletions cut 2 bases from V and 1 base from J, with 13 bases between. The full variable domain, its missing parts supplied by reference TRBV9 and TRBJ2-7, is DSGVTQTPKHLITATGQRVTLRCSPRSGDLSVYWYQQSLDQGLQFLIQYYNGEERAKGNILERFSAQQFPDLHSELNLSSLELGDSALYFCASSVGLQDSYEQYFGPGTRLTVT.